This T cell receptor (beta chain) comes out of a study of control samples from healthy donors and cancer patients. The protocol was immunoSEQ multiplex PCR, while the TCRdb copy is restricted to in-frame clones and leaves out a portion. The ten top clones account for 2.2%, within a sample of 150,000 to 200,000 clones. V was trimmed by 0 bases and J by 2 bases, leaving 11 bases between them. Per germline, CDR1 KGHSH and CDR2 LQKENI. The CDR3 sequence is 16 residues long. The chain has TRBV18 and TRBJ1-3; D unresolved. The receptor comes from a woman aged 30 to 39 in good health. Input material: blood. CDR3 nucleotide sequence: TGTGCCAGCTCACCACCCCCAGTGTTAACTGGAAACACCATATATTTT. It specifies CASSPPPVLTGNTIYF.